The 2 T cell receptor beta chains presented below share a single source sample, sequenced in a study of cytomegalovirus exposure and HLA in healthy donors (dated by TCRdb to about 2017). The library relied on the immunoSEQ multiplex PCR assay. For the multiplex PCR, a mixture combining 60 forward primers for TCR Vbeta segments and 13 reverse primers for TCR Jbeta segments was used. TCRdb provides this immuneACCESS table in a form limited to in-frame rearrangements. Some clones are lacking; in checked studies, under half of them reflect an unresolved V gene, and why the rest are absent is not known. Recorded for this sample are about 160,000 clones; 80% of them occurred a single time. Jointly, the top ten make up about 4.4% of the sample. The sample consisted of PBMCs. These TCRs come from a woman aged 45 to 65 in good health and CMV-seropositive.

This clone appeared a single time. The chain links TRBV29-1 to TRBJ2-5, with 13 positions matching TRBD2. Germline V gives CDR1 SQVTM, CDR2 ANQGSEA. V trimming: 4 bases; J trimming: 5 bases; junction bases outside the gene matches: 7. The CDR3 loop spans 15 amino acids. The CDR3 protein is CSVVPLAGGLETQYF. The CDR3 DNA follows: TGCAGCGTTGTCCCACTAGCGGGGGGGCTGGAGACCCAGTACTTC. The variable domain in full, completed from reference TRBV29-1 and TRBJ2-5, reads SAVISQKPSRDICQRGTSLTIQCQVDSQVTMMFWYRQQPGQSLTLIATANQGSEATYESGFVIDKFPISRPNLTFSTLTVSNMSPEDSSIYLCSVVPLAGGLETQYFGPGTRLLVL.

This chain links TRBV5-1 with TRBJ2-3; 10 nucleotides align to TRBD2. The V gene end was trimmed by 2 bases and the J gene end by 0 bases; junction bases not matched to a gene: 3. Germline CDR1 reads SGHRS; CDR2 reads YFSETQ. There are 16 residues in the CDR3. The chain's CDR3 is CASSFGLAASTDTQYF. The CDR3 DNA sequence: TGCGCCAGCAGCTTCGGACTAGCGGCGAGCACAGATACGCAGTATTTT.